These 2 T cell receptor beta chains share one sample of origin, sequenced in a study of cytomegalovirus exposure and HLA in healthy donors. Assay: immunoSEQ multiplex PCR; the TCRdb copy retains only in-frame clones and omits some. The sample yields about 170,000 clones, 80% to 90% seen once. The sequenced sample was PBMCs. These receptors were taken from a woman between 18 and 30 years old in good health and CMV-seronegative.

V and J are TRBV7-2 and TRBJ1-3; 9 bases fit TRBD1. J lost 6 bases, V lost 0 bases, and 9 bases had no gene match. Per germline, CDR1 SGHTA and CDR2 FQGNSA. This CDR3 region has 17 residues. The CDR3: CASSLALTGGSVNTIYF. The CDR3 nucleotides read TGTGCCAGCAGCTTAGCGCTAACAGGGGGCTCGGTAAACACCATATATTTT.

This clone showed up just once. The CDR3, as DNA: TGTGCCAGCACCGATCATAGACTAGCGGGAGTTGAGCAGTTCTTC. This gives the protein CASTDHRLAGVEQFF. V usage is TRBV21-1 and J usage is TRBJ2-1; TRBD2, the table's D call, lacks a check against the DNA. TRBV21-1 is a pseudogene segment. The CDR3 is 15 amino acids.